The T cell receptor beta chain under discussion was sequenced for a study of blood T cell repertoires in COVID-19. Source study methods: Amplification of reference gene primers provided the estimated nucleated cell counts. Libraries were prepared by immunoSEQ multiplex PCR; TCRdb keeps only in-frame clonotypes and omits some of them. V and J calls and clone size follow that table, whereas D and trimming were derived from the DNA. The sample shows some 53,000 clones, over 75% of them seen only once. This clone was found once. This TCR came from a human donor with active COVID-19. The donor label of this sample is uncertain. The material sequenced was peripheral blood.

The CDR3 coding sequence is TGTGCCAGCACCCATGGGGGGAGTGAGCAGTTCTTC. This encodes CASTHGGSEQFF. The V call is TRBV5-6, the J call TRBJ2-1; D perhaps matches TRBD2 (6 bases). This CDR3 has 12 residues. Per germline, CDR1 SGHDT and CDR2 YYEEEE. Trimming took 6 bases from V and 9 from J, leaving 13 bases between them.